This TCR beta chain was obtained from a study of tumor-infiltrating lymphocytes in primary liver carcinoma (dated by TCRdb to about 2017). Background for the entire study: The five patients, three men and two women aged 30 to 69 years, had hepatocellular carcinoma (four) or combined HCC and intrahepatic cholangiocarcinoma (one). The five patients had tumors staged T1-T3 N0M0, with maximum diameters ranging from roughly 4.2 to 11 cm. Samples yielded roughly 3.65 to 7.5 million productive TCRbeta reads; read depth did not differ significantly between tissue types. For each liver tumor, the study sampled five regions along with adjacent normal tissue and blood, and applied TCRbeta repertoire sequencing, expression microarrays and whole-exome sequencing. TCRbeta repertoire sequencing covered 35 specimens from 5 patients: some 25 tumor regions, 5 adjacent noncancerous liver tissues and 5 peripheral blood samples. Agilent mRNA microarray profiling was performed on the approximately 26 tumor region samples to relate TCRbeta repertoire diversity to the local molecular phenotype. High reproducibility was observed for the technical replicate repertoires, with mean shared-clone rates around 0.89 and correlation coefficients above 0.95.

Total RNA and DNA were co-extracted without cell sorting from around 20-30 mg of bulk tissue using the AllPrep DNA/RNA mini kit. Between November 2015 and March 2016, about 5 patients in China with histopathologically diagnosed primary liver carcinoma had their tumors surgically resected. At the time of sampling, the patients were treatment-naive and had chronic HBV infection. Each tumor was sampled at five spatially separated regions: the tumor centre plus the superior, inferior, left-lateral and right-lateral poles. Histology showed that every tumor sample contained more than 85% viable tumor cells. Pieces of fresh tumor and adjacent tissue were cut in half, with one half kept in RNAlater at -80 degrees C and the other half sent for histology. Inclusive of the bounding cysteine and phenylalanine, the CDR3 is 17 residues long. Kept here is only the CDR3 DNA, which spans 51 bases and is read in frame from base 1. Reading the germline V gene gives CDR1 MGHRA and CDR2 YSYEKL.

TCRbeta-specific cDNA was reverse-transcribed from roughly 500 ng total RNA using a constant-region primer and ProtoScript II reverse transcriptase. Three nested multiplex PCR rounds, following a slightly modified ARM-PCR procedure, were used to build the TCRbeta libraries. The first two PCR rounds used multiplex TRBV1-TRBV30 forward primers with a Cbeta reverse primer, each for about 10 cycles. Sample barcodes and Illumina adapters were added in a final 25-cycle PCR using Deep VentR polymerase. Amplicons of 200-500 bp were gel-purified with a QIAquick gel extraction kit before sequencing. An Illumina HiSeq 2500 was used to sequence the TCRbeta amplicons, generating 250-bp paired-end reads. In the authors' own workflow: Quality trimming of reads was performed with Trimmomatic v0.33, and paired reads were merged with FLASH v1.2.11 so that full CDR3 sequences could be recovered. MiGEC v1.2.1b assigned V, D and J germline segments to the rearranged TCRbeta sequences. Clonotype statistics, along with Shannon-Wiener diversity indices, were calculated using VDJtools v1.0.0. To cut down on sampling bias, every analysis after diversity analysis relied on just the 250 most abundant clonotypes from each sample. TCRdb redid the processing of the public reads, applying fastp at Q25 and MiXCR, and retained in-frame beta chains. CDR3 protein sequences are deduplicated, and each keeps its most common genes and DNA. TCRdb's processing, not the authors' own work, is the source of the V and J calls. This sample gives under 50,000 distinct CDR3 sequences in total; 60% to 85% of them show up just once. The ten largest clonotypes hold less than 35% of the sample.

As concerns this clonotype: Its antigen is currently not known. One junction end disagrees with the germline gene, perhaps due to a read error.

Study-level results and caveats: The study included only four to six patients, and the authors note findings should be validated in a larger study. Because sequencing covered only the TCR beta chain and unpaired alpha chains were not captured, true repertoire diversity is likely underestimated. Repertoire overlap was higher between tumor regions (mean roughly 35%) than tumor-adjacent (approximately 17%) or tumor-blood (14%) pairs, consistent with antigen-driven expansion. Comparison of CD4+ and CD8+ T cell repertoires was precluded by the use of bulk unsorted samples. Only about 7-25% of top clones were found in all five regions of a tumor, suggesting spatial heterogeneity of tumor-infiltrating T cells. Compared with blood, tumors had a significantly larger share of the repertoire taken up by the top 250 clones (p = 0.039).

The sequence was obtained from a man in his forties with primary liver carcinoma and hepatitis B virus infection. Sequenced: liver tumor tissue from sampling region 5. What this sample's cell subset or site label stands for: tumor region T5, tumor centre. Here the chain combines TRBV4-1 and TRBJ2-2; the D gene may be TRBD1 or TRBD2, since each aligns over 5 bases. The DNA sequence is given as TGCGCCAGCAGCCAACTTGATAGTGGGACGAATACCGGGGAGCTGTTTTTT. This encodes CASSQLDSGTNTGELFF.